This note documents a single T cell receptor beta chain sequence. The data originate from a study of blood T cell repertoires in COVID-19. Overall study: Acute and convalescent COVID-19 samples came from the United States, Italy and Spain.

One Seattle source followed patients from active infection through their disease course. In the original analysis: The assay estimated nucleated cells by amplifying reference gene primers. This table comes from immunoSEQ multiplex PCR, and its TCRdb copy is limited to in-frame clones, with some not included. V and J calls and clone size are given by that table; D and trimming were obtained from the DNA. The sample carries 330,000 or so clones, 87% recorded once. Germline V gene sequence: CDR1 MDHEN, CDR2 SYDVKM. CDR3 length: 16 amino acids. Trimming removed 4 bases from V and 2 bases from J; junction bases left unmatched: 6.

This clonotype was obtained from a man in his thirties or forties with COVID-19, enrolled during active disease. Sample: peripheral blood. V gene TRBV28 combines with J gene TRBJ2-1; 9 positions agree with TRBD1. The CDR3: CASSSPGDRAYNEQFF. The CDR3 nucleotides are TGTGCCAGCAGTTCGCCGGGGGACAGGGCCTACAATGAGCAGTTCTTC.